The entry below gives a single TCR beta chain sequence along with its context. Its antigen remains unidentified. The sample comes from a study of T cells after yellow fever vaccination. Across the whole study: Preparation of the low-cell-number fractions used SMART-Seq v4 Ultra Low Input. Findings and caveats of the study: Most primary-vaccination clones reappeared after the booster (about 97% CD4, approximately 88% CD8).

TCRdb reprocessed the 5' RACE reads via MiXCR and lists one record per CDR3 protein. The sample records a few hundred thousand distinct CDR3 sequences, 4% being singletons. With V trimmed by 6 bases and J by 4 bases, 1 base remained unmatched. Germline assignment: CDR1 MNHEY and CDR2 SVGEGT. The CDR3 consists of 13 residues. The TCR sequence derives from a man younger than 35 who received the YFV17D yellow fever vaccine. The chain is built from TRBV6-2 or TRBV6-3 and TRBJ2-1, with 9 bases fitting TRBD1. Sequencing used PBMCs, obtained 5 days after the yellow fever booster vaccination. DNA of the CDR3: TGTGCCAGCAGAGGACAGGGGTACAATGAGCAGTTCTTC. This gives the protein CASRGQGYNEQFF.